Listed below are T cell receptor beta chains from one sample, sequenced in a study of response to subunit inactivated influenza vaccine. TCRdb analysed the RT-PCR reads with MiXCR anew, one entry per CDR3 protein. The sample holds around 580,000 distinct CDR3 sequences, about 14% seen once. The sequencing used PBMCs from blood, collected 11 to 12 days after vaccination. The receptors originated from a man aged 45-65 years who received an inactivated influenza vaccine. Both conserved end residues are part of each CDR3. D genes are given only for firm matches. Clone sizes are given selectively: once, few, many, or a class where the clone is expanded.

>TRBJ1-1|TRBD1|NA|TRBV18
CASSGQGKDTEAFF
TGTGCCAGCTCAGGACAGGGTAAGGACACTGAAGCTTTCTTT
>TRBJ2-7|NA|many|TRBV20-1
CSARDRQTKQYF
TGCAGTGCTAGAGACCGACAGACTAAGCAGTACTTC
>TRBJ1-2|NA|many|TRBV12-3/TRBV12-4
CASSFGYGYTF
TGTGCCAGCAGTTTTGGGTATGGCTACACCTTC
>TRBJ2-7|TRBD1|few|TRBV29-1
CSATGTGQFYRLDEQYF
TGCAGTGCCACCGGGACAGGGCAATTCTATCGCTTAGACGAGCAGTACTTC
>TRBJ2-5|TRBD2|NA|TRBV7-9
CASSSGTSGLRETQYF
TGTGCCAGCAGCTCCGGGACTAGCGGCTTACGGGAGACCCAGTACTTC
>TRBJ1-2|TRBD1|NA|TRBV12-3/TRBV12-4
CASSLAGRGQDYGYTF
TGTGCCAGCAGTTTAGCAGGCCGGGGACAGGACTATGGCTACACCTTC
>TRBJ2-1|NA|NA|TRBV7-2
CASSFAPAGETYNEQFF
TGTGCCAGCAGCTTTGCCCCCGCGGGCGAAACCTACAATGAGCAGTTCTTC
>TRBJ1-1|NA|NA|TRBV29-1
CSVDRNTEAFF
TGCAGCGTTGACAGGAACACTGAAGCTTTCTTT
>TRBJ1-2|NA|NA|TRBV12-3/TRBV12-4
CASSLGSANYGYTF
TGTGCCAGCAGTTTGGGCTCAGCTAACTATGGCTACACCTTC
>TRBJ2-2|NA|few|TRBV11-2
CASSPIRGNTGELFF
TGTGCCAGCAGCCCGATAAGGGGGAACACCGGGGAGCTGTTTTTT
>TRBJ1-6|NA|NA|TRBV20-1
CSASEAGDNSPLHF
TGCAGTGCTAGTGAGGCGGGGGATAATTCACCCCTCCACTTT
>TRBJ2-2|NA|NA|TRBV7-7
CASSTTAGGELFF
TGTGCTAGCAGCACGACAGCAGGCGGGGAGCTGTTTTTT
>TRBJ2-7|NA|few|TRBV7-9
CASSLVGRHEQYF
TGTGCCAGCAGCTTAGTCGGTCGTCACGAGCAGTACTTC
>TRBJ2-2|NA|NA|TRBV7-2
CASSLGSGRDFSGELFF
TGTGCCAGCAGCTTAGGATCAGGCAGGGACTTTTCCGGGGAGCTGTTTTTT
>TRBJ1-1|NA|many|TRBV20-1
CSATQDGKNTEAFF
TGCAGTGCTACACAGGACGGAAAGAACACTGAAGCTTTCTTT
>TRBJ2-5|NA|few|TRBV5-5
CASRPTIDQETQYF
TGTGCCAGCAGGCCGACGATAGACCAAGAGACCCAGTACTTC
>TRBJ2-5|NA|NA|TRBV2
CAMGPRVIQETQYF
TGTGCCATGGGACCCAGGGTTATCCAAGAGACCCAGTACTTC
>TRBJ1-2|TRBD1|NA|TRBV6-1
CASSNNDQGARGYTF
TGTGCCAGCAGTAATAATGACCAGGGGGCGCGTGGCTACACCTTC
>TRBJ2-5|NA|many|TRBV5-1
CASSLAGTGETQYF
TGCGCCAGCAGCTTGGCCGGGACGGGGGAGACCCAGTACTTC
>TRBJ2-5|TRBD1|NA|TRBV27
CASSPKGQGAVTQYF
TGTGCCAGCAGTCCCAAGGGACAGGGGGCCGTGACCCAGTACTTC
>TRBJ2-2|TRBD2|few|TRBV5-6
CASIGLAGDTGELFF
TGTGCCAGCATTGGACTAGCGGGAGATACCGGGGAGCTGTTTTTT
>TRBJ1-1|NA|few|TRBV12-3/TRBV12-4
CALAGQRNTEAFF
TGTGCTTTAGCAGGCCAGAGGAACACTGAAGCTTTCTTT
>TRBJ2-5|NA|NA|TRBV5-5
CASSFYTEETQYF
TGTGCCAGCAGCTTCTACACAGAAGAGACCCAGTACTTC
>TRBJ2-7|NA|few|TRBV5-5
CASSMDRRGQYF
TGTGCCAGCAGCATGGACAGGCGGGGGCAGTACTTC
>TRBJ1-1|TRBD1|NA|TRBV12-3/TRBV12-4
CASNDGQGNTEAFF
TGTGCCAGCAATGATGGACAGGGAAACACTGAAGCTTTCTTT
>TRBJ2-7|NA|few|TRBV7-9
CASSLEGGGTYEQYF
TGTGCCAGCAGCTTAGAGGGCGGGGGCACCTACGAGCAGTACTTC
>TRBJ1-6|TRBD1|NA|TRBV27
CASSTGTGGRSPLHF
TGTGCCAGCAGTACCGGGACAGGGGGCCGGTCACCCCTCCACTTT
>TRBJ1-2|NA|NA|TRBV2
CASTQEQINYGYTF
TGTGCCAGCACCCAAGAGCAGATTAACTATGGCTACACCTTC
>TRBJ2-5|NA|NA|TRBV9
CASSVASSKTQYF
TGTGCCAGCAGCGTAGCTAGTTCAAAGACCCAGTACTTC
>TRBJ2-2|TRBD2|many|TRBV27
CASSWRAGRSVTGELFF
TGTGCCAGCAGTTGGCGAGCGGGACGAAGTGTGACCGGGGAGCTGTTTTTT
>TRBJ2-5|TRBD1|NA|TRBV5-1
CASSPRTGGGETQYF
TGCGCCAGCAGCCCTCGGACAGGGGGCGGAGAGACCCAGTACTTC
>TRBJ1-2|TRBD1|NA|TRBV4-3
CASSQHQGAIVGYTF
TGCGCCAGCAGCCAGCATCAGGGGGCGATTGTTGGCTACACCTTC
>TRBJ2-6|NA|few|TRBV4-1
CASSQDPLLNSGANVLTF
TGCGCCAGCAGCCAAGATCCTCTCCTAAACTCTGGGGCCAACGTCCTGACTTTC
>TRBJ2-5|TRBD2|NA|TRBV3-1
CASSQDLGLAQETQYF
TGTGCCAGCAGCCAAGATCTCGGACTAGCACAAGAGACCCAGTACTTC
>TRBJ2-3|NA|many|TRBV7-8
CASSLQGAMGTDTQYF
TGTGCCAGCAGCCTACAGGGAGCGATGGGCACAGATACGCAGTATTTT
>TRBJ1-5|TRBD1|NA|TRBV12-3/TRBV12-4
CASSPDRGDNQPQHF
TGTGCCAGCAGTCCGGACAGGGGGGACAATCAGCCCCAGCATTTT
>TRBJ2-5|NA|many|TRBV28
CASGLRPETQYF
TGTGCCAGCGGCCTTCGCCCGGAGACCCAGTACTTC
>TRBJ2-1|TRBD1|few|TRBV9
CASSGQGSPYNEQFF
TGTGCCAGCAGCGGACAGGGGTCCCCCTACAATGAGCAGTTCTTC
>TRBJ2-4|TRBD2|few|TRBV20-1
CSASPSGADIQYF
TGCAGTGCTAGTCCTAGCGGGGCTGACATTCAGTACTTC
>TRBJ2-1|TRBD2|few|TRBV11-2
CASSLFLAGFSSYNEQFF
TGTGCCAGCAGCTTATTTCTAGCGGGATTTAGCTCCTACAATGAGCAGTTCTTC
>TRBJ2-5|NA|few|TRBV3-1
CASSEVAETQYF
TGTGCCAGCAGCGAAGTTGCAGAGACCCAGTACTTC
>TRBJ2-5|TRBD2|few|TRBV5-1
CASSPLAGGPETQYF
TGCGCCAGCAGCCCCCTAGCGGGGGGGCCGGAGACCCAGTACTTC
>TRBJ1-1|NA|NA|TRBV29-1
CSVGAGTGQAFF
TGCAGCGTTGGAGCCGGGACGGGGCAAGCTTTCTTT
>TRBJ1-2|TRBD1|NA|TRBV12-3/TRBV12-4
CASSTTGQSYGYTF
TGTGCCAGCAGTACCACGGGACAGAGCTATGGCTACACCTTC
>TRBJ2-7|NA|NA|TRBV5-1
CALDGAGRSYEQYF
TGCGCCCTAGACGGGGCGGGACGCTCCTACGAGCAGTACTTC
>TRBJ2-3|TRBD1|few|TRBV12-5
CASGLDRGRRGTDTQYF
TGTGCTAGTGGTTTGGACAGGGGGCGTCGCGGCACAGATACGCAGTATTTT
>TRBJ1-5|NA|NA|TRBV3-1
CASSQDLQGFQPQHF
TGTGCCAGCAGCCAAGATCTACAGGGATTTCAGCCCCAGCATTTT
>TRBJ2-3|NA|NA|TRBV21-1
CARGGTSGVVADTQYF
TGTGCCAGGGGGGGGACTAGCGGGGTTGTCGCAGATACGCAGTATTTT
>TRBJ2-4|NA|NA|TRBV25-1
CASSAAGGEEAAKNIQYF
TGTGCCAGCAGTGCGGCAGGAGGGGAGGAGGCAGCCAAAAACATTCAGTACTTC
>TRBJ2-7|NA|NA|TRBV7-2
CASSLDRDVPYEQYF
TGTGCCAGCAGCTTAGACAGGGATGTACCCTACGAGCAGTACTTC
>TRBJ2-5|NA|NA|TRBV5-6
CASSHFTGREETQYF
TGTGCCAGCAGCCATTTTACGGGACGGGAAGAGACCCAGTACTTC
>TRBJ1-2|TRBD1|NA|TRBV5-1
CASSLATGSRYGYTF
TGCGCCAGCAGCTTGGCGACAGGGAGTCGCTATGGCTACACCTTC